The clone carrying this TCR beta chain was seen a few times. The CDR3 is 13 amino acids. Per germline, CDR1 KGHSH and CDR2 LQKENI. The germline V and J ends were trimmed by 5 bases and 6 bases, with 14 bases remaining between them. This entry comes from a study of identical twins. TCRdb reprocessed the 5' RACE reads via MiXCR and lists one record per CDR3 protein. The table has hundreds of thousands of distinct CDR3 sequences, 15% to 20% seen once; the top ten hold 10% to 15%. The sample was also linked to a second study, of T cells expressing NK-cell markers. This second study notes: Restricting sorting to alpha-beta TCR T cells was achieved in several experiments by an anti-gamma-delta TCR antibody.

The clonotype was recovered from a woman aged 18-30 years in good health. The J gene is TRBJ2-7, the V gene TRBV18; possible D gene TRBD2, 5 bases. The sample consisted of PBMCs. CDR3 DNA sequence: TGTGCCAGCTCAAACGTGCTTAGCGCCGAGCAGTACTTC. This translates into CASSNVLSAEQYF.